This TCR beta chain was profiled in a study of cytomegalovirus exposure and HLA in healthy donors. Study details: A prior analysis found 117 million unique TCR beta sequences from approximately 190 million T cells.

PCR involved 60 Vbeta and 13 Jbeta primers. Method: immunoSEQ multiplex PCR; TCRdb's copy keeps in-frame clones and lacks some. The sample yields about 120,000 clones, 81% seen once. Trimming left V 0 bases short and J 4 bases short, with 16 bases between. There are 16 residues in the CDR3. Germline V lookup: CDR1 SGDLS, CDR2 YYNGEE. General observations from the study: Prior analysis indicated that the majority of TCR beta V segments exhibited productivity approximately 87% or approximately 30% of the time.

As for this clone: What it binds is not known.

Sequenced input: PBMCs. The V call is TRBV9, the J call TRBJ1-1; maybe TRBD1 (5 bases). This clonotype was obtained from a woman aged 40-49 years in good health and CMV-seronegative. This CDR3 is CASSVDYRGWSTEAFF. CDR3 bases: TGTGCCAGCAGCGTAGACTATAGGGGCTGGAGCACTGAAGCTTTCTTT.